This T cell receptor (beta chain) is from a study of shared clonotypes between healthy human individuals. Background on the study: Aged 18 to 49, the donors were a couple of women and a few men. Plates per donor: three CD4 naive, three CD4 memory, two CD8 naive, one CD8 memory.

Sequencing used immunoSEQ multiplex PCR; TCRdb keeps in-frame clones, though not all of them. The table lists about 1.4 million clones, about 96% of them singletons. Study-level points and caveats: A generally larger estimated richness was seen in naive subsets than in memory subsets.

The split of CD4+ cells yielded CD45RA+ naive and CD45RA-negative memory subsets. Germline assignment: CDR1 SGHNT and CDR2 YYREEE (reference sequence). J lost 6 bases, V lost 7 bases, and 10 bases had no gene match. The CDR3 is 13 amino acids. Details on this clone: Its matching antigen is unknown.

This clonotype was sampled from a man aged 30 to 39 in good health. The sequencing sample was made of naive CD4+ T cells sorted from blood. Subset in this sample: CD45RA+ positively selected. V is TRBV5-4 and J is TRBJ2-7; 7 bases fit TRBD2. The CDR3 coding sequence is TGTGCCAGCCGCACCGAACTAGCGACCGAGCAGTACTTC. Its translation: CASRTELATEQYF.